The 16 T cell receptor beta chains in this list originate from one sample, sequenced in a study of shared clonotypes between healthy human individuals. Sequencing used immunoSEQ multiplex PCR; TCRdb keeps in-frame clones, though not all of them. The sample holds about 1,800,000 clones, about 95% seen once. The naive CD8 population came from CD45RO-negative cells selected for CCR7, without terminally differentiated effector memory CD45RA+ cells. Input material: naive CD8+ T cells sorted from blood. The receptors stem from a man between 18 and 35 years old in good health.

The genes are TRBV7-3 and TRBJ2-2; tentative D call: TRBD2 (5 bases). CDR1 and CDR2 from the germline V gene are SGHTA and FQGTGA. V was shortened by 5 bases and J by 0 bases, with 7 bases between the two germline ends. The CDR3 has 14 residues. This CDR3 is CASSRGSNTGELFF. The CDR3 bases are TGTGCCAGCAGCAGAGGGTCGAACACCGGGGAGCTGTTTTTT.

This clone is a singleton in its sample. The gene calls are TRBV4-1 and TRBJ2-1; D call uncertain. The germline CDR1 and CDR2 sequences are MGHRA and YSYEKL. V lost 0 bases, J lost 4 bases, and 7 bases lay in between. CDR3 length equals 14 residues. For the CDR3, the DNA is TGCGCCAGCAGCCAAGAGAATCGGTACAATGAGCAGTTCTTC. It translates to CASSQENRYNEQFF.

In regard to this clone: Other nucleotide sequences in the sample specify the same CDR3. The chain joins TRBV7-9 to TRBJ2-3, with D perhaps matching TRBD2 (6 bases). This CDR3 is built from 13 residues. CDR1 is SEHNR and CDR2 is FQNEAQ in the germline V gene (reference sequence). The V end was cut by 5 bases, the J end by 1 base, with 7 bases between. The DNA for the CDR3 is TGTGCCAGCAGCCCGGGGGGCACAGATACGCAGTATTTT. Translating it yields CASSPGGTDTQYF.

The chain is built from TRBV6-6 and TRBJ2-5; 8 positions match TRBD2. Germline trimming cut 6 bases from V and 1 base from J; bases unmatched to any gene: 4. The CDR3 spans 14 residues. CDR1 and CDR2 from the germline V gene are MNHNY and SVGAGI (reference sequence). DNA for the CDR3: TGTGCCAGCAGGTCACTAGCGGTCCAAGAGACCCAGTACTTC. Its protein product is CASRSLAVQETQYF.

The V gene is TRBV9, the J gene TRBJ1-5; D not certain. The CDR3 spans 16 residues. Deletions cut 3 bases from V and 3 bases from J, with 16 bases between. Per germline, CDR1 SGDLS and CDR2 YYNGEE. CDR3 bases: TGTGCCAGCAGCGACGGGAGGCAGGCGTACAATCAGCCCCAGCATTTT. Protein sequence: CASSDGRQAYNQPQHF.

The chain uses TRBV27 and TRBJ1-2; unclear D gene. Germline values: CDR1 MNHEY, CDR2 SMNVEV (reference sequence). CDR3 length: 13 amino acids. Trimming shortened V by 3 bases and J by 2 bases, and 7 bases separated the two germline ends. For the CDR3, the DNA is TGTGCCAGCAGTTTGAGGATGAACTATGGCTACACCTTC. It specifies CASSLRMNYGYTF.

In the case of this clone: This sample includes further DNA sequences coding for the same CDR3. The rearrangement uses TRBV9 and TRBJ2-7; 11 bases are shared with TRBD1. Germline CDR1 reads SGDLS; CDR2 reads YYNGEE. The ends lost 0 bases at V and 3 bases at J; junction bases unmatched: 2. CDR3 size: 15 residues. CDR3 loop: CASSVDGTGGYEQYF. In nucleotides, the CDR3 is TGTGCCAGCAGCGTAGATGGGACAGGGGGCTACGAGCAGTACTTC.

The chain has TRBV9 and TRBJ1-4, with TRBD1 identical over 9 bases. The length of the CDR3 is 15 residues. With V trimmed by 2 bases and J by 8 bases, 7 bases remained unmatched. Germline V gene sequence: CDR1 SGDLS, CDR2 YYNGEE. For the CDR3, the DNA is TGTGCCAGCAGCGTCCAAGGGACAGGGAGAGAAAAACTGTTTTTT. Translating it yields CASSVQGTGREKLFF.

Regarding this clone: Additional DNA sequences in this sample encode the identical CDR3. The gene calls are TRBV30 and TRBJ1-3, with D possibly being TRBD1 (6 bases). With 2 bases removed from V and 4 bases from J, the gap between germline ends came to 9 bases. Per germline, CDR1 GTSNPN and CDR2 SVGIG (reference sequence). There are 13 residues in the CDR3. The CDR3 DNA sequence: TGTGCCTGGAGTCAGGGGTCCGGAAACACCATATATTTT. Translated: CAWSQGSGNTIYF.

V and J are TRBV28 and TRBJ2-7, with 11 bases matching TRBD2. V shed 6 bases, J shed 4 bases, and the junction held 5 bases outside the gene matches. Germline V gene lookup returns CDR1 MDHEN and CDR2 SYDVKM. This CDR3 spans 14 amino acids. CDR3 residues: CASSLTSGAYEQYF. DNA for the CDR3: TGTGCCAGCAGCTTGACTAGCGGGGCGTACGAGCAGTACTTC.

Comments on this clone: The identical CDR3 is also encoded by other nucleotide sequences in the sample. The chain uses TRBV19 and TRBJ2-7; D is perhaps TRBD2 (6 bases). V was pared by 3 bases and J by 2 bases, with 11 bases between. Germline V gene sequence: CDR1 LNHDA, CDR2 SQIVND (reference sequence). CDR3 size: 14 residues. The CDR3 region is CASSIGGLTYEQYF. The CDR3 DNA follows: TGTGCCAGTAGTATTGGAGGACTAACCTACGAGCAGTACTTC.

The chain carries TRBV6-6 and TRBJ2-7; a possible D gene is TRBD1 (6 bases). Germline V gene data show CDR1 as MNHNY and CDR2 as SVGAGI (reference sequence). The CDR3 runs to 14 residues. The germline V and J ends were trimmed by 8 bases and 4 bases, with 18 bases remaining between them. CDR3 nucleotide sequence: TGTGCCAGCGCAGATCCAGGGGTTGAGTACGAGCAGTACTTC. Translation gives CASADPGVEYEQYF.

V gene TRBV6-1 combines with J gene TRBJ1-1; TRBD1 is a possible D gene (5 bases). The germline V gene encodes CDR1 MNHNS and CDR2 SASEGT. The ends were cut back, 6 bases at V and 7 bases at J, with 21 bases in the middle. This CDR3 contains 15 residues. Here the CDR3 DNA reads TGTGCCAGCAGGATTCTAAGGGCCGGGGACGGTGAAGCTTTCTTT. Amino acid sequence: CASRILRAGDGEAFF.

The chain combines TRBV9 with TRBJ2-1; 7 bases agree with TRBD2. Germline lookup yields CDR1 SGDLS and CDR2 YYNGEE. V shed 0 bases, J shed 9 bases, and the junction held 6 bases outside the gene matches. The CDR3 runs 14 residues. CDR3 bases: TGTGCCAGCAGCGTAGCGGGAGGAGTCCCTGAGCAGTTCTTC. Protein: CASSVAGGVPEQFF.

This chain uses TRBV6-5 with TRBJ2-2; possible D gene TRBD2, 5 bases. The CDR3 is made up of 15 amino acids. V was cut by 10 bases and J by 4 bases, with 19 bases left in between. Germline CDR1 reads MNHEY; CDR2 reads SVGAGI. CDR3 region: CATALTGDATGELFF. The CDR3 nucleotides read TGTGCCACCGCCCTAACCGGGGATGCCACCGGGGAGCTGTTTTTT.

The rearrangement links TRBV15 to TRBJ2-3; 9 bases line up with TRBD2. The CDR3 length is 13 residues. Unmatched junction bases numbered 4, after V lost 8 bases and J lost 4 bases. CDR1 is LNHNV and CDR2 is YYDKDF in the germline V gene (reference sequence). The DNA for the CDR3 is TGTGCCACCTCTAGCGGGGCCCCAGATACGCAGTATTTT. Translating it yields CATSSGAPDTQYF.